Listed below are T cell receptor beta chains from one sample, sequenced in a study of early T cells in non-severe SARS-CoV-2 infection. Via MiXCR, TCRdb re-called the 5' RACE reads, giving one row per CDR3 protein. The sample carries approximately 71,000 distinct CDR3 sequences, 9% to 15% recorded once. Sequencing was done on a sample of whole blood. Receptors originate from an adult who was a healthcare worker with PCR-confirmed SARS-CoV-2 infection or an uninfected control (not recorded which). Each CDR3 is given with its conserved first and last residue. D genes are given only for firm matches. Clone size is given for some rows only: seen once, a few or many times, or a class if the clone is expanded.

d_gene: TRBD2
j_gene: TRBJ2-1
v_gene: TRBV12-5
abundance: many
CDR3aa: CASAPIQAGPGEQFF
CDR3nt: TGTGCTAGTGCCCCGATCCAAGCGGGGCCTGGGGAGCAGTTCTTC

d_gene: NA
j_gene: TRBJ1-4
v_gene: TRBV19
abundance: many
CDR3aa: CASAGGPNEKLFF
CDR3nt: TGTGCCAGCGCCGGGGGGCCTAATGAAAAACTGTTTTTT

d_gene: NA
j_gene: TRBJ1-4
v_gene: TRBV2
abundance: NA
CDR3aa: CASSATGLNEKLFF
CDR3nt: TGTGCCAGCAGCGCCACAGGGCTTAATGAAAAACTGTTTTTT

d_gene: NA
j_gene: TRBJ2-6
v_gene: TRBV12-3/TRBV12-4
abundance: many
CDR3aa: CASSLGRPSGANVLTF
CDR3nt: TGTGCCAGCAGTTTAGGGCGGCCCTCTGGGGCCAACGTCCTGACTTTC

d_gene: NA
j_gene: TRBJ1-4
v_gene: TRBV20-1
abundance: many
CDR3aa: CSAVAAGIKWPNEKLFF
CDR3nt: TGCAGTGCCGTAGCGGCGGGAATTAAGTGGCCTAATGAAAAACTGTTTTTT

d_gene: TRBD1
j_gene: TRBJ1-3
v_gene: TRBV3-1
abundance: many
CDR3aa: CASSQWTGGASGNTIYF
CDR3nt: TGTGCCAGCAGCCAGTGGACAGGGGGCGCATCGGGAAACACCATATATTTT

d_gene: TRBD1
j_gene: TRBJ1-2
v_gene: TRBV12-3/TRBV12-4
abundance: many
CDR3aa: CASSSRQGRTSGYTF
CDR3nt: TGTGCCAGCAGCTCACGACAGGGGAGGACTTCTGGCTACACCTTC

d_gene: NA
j_gene: TRBJ1-1
v_gene: TRBV20-1
abundance: NA
CDR3aa: CSASIPGSMNTEAFF
CDR3nt: TGCAGTGCTAGTATTCCGGGATCCATGAACACTGAAGCTTTCTTT

d_gene: TRBD1
j_gene: TRBJ1-5
v_gene: TRBV9
abundance: few
CDR3aa: CASSVEYLDRGLNQPQHF
CDR3nt: TGTGCCAGCAGCGTAGAATATCTGGACAGGGGACTAAATCAGCCCCAGCATTTT

d_gene: TRBD1
j_gene: TRBJ1-2
v_gene: TRBV29-1
abundance: many
CDR3aa: CSVPGGGGNYGYTF
CDR3nt: TGCAGCGTCCCAGGGGGGGGAGGTAACTATGGCTACACCTTC

d_gene: TRBD1
j_gene: TRBJ1-2
v_gene: TRBV4-1
abundance: many
CDR3aa: CASSQDRNDGYTF
CDR3nt: TGCGCCAGCAGCCAGGACAGGAATGATGGCTACACCTTC

d_gene: NA
j_gene: TRBJ1-2
v_gene: TRBV3-1
abundance: NA
CDR3aa: CASSHSGANYGYTF
CDR3nt: TGTGCCAGCAGCCATTCGGGGGCTAACTATGGCTACACCTTC

d_gene: NA
j_gene: TRBJ2-6
v_gene: TRBV6-2/TRBV6-3
abundance: NA
CDR3aa: CASTYSGANVLTF
CDR3nt: TGTGCCAGCACCTACTCTGGGGCCAACGTCCTGACTTTC

d_gene: TRBD1
j_gene: TRBJ1-1
v_gene: TRBV12-3/TRBV12-4
abundance: many
CDR3aa: CASSPRQGAGAFF
CDR3nt: TGTGCCAGCAGCCCACGACAGGGGGCCGGGGCTTTCTTT

d_gene: TRBD1
j_gene: TRBJ2-1
v_gene: TRBV4-1
abundance: many
CDR3aa: CASSQDRAGGIYNEQFF
CDR3nt: TGCGCCAGCAGCCAAGATAGAGCAGGGGGCATATACAATGAGCAGTTCTTC

d_gene: NA
j_gene: TRBJ2-1
v_gene: TRBV25-1
abundance: few
CDR3aa: CASSEPPPGSSYNEQFF
CDR3nt: TGTGCCAGCAGTGAACCCCCCCCAGGGAGCTCCTACAATGAGCAGTTCTTC

d_gene: NA
j_gene: TRBJ1-4
v_gene: TRBV2
abundance: NA
CDR3aa: CASSGGPVKEKLFF
CDR3nt: TGTGCCAGCAGTGGGGGCCCGGTCAAGGAAAAACTGTTTTTT

d_gene: TRBD2
j_gene: TRBJ2-2
v_gene: TRBV11-2
abundance: many
CDR3aa: CASSLDVAGSLTNTGELFF
CDR3nt: TGTGCCAGCAGCTTAGATGTAGCGGGGAGCCTTACGAACACCGGGGAGCTGTTTTTT

d_gene: TRBD1
j_gene: TRBJ1-2
v_gene: TRBV6-5
abundance: many
CDR3aa: CASSYLGQHYGYTF
CDR3nt: TGTGCCAGCAGTTACTTGGGACAGCACTATGGCTACACCTTC

d_gene: NA
j_gene: TRBJ1-3
v_gene: TRBV14
abundance: few
CDR3aa: CASSLGATIYF
CDR3nt: TGTGCCAGCAGCCTAGGGGCCACCATATATTTT

d_gene: TRBD2
j_gene: TRBJ2-5
v_gene: TRBV20-1
abundance: few
CDR3aa: CSARDGGRETQYF
CDR3nt: TGCAGTGCTAGAGATGGCGGGAGAGAGACCCAGTACTTC

d_gene: NA
j_gene: TRBJ2-2
v_gene: TRBV5-1
abundance: many
CDR3aa: CASSRPLEELFF
CDR3nt: TGCGCCAGCAGCCGGCCCTTGGAGGAGCTGTTTTTT